A selection of T cell receptor beta chains follows, all from one sample in a study of T-cell memory formation after mild COVID-19. TCRdb redid the calling of the 5' RACE reads with MiXCR, one entry per CDR3 protein. The repertoire holds 300,000 to 400,000 distinct CDR3 sequences, with roughly 13% as singletons. Input material: PBMCs or a T cell subset sorted from them (not recorded which). Every receptor here comes from a man between 18 and 35 years old who had mild COVID-19 (a few samples of this study predate the infection). Cell type and time point are not known. CDR3s include the opening cysteine and the closing phenylalanine or tryptophan.

j_call: TRBJ2-3; v_call: TRBV6-5; cdr3_aa: CASSRGGPRLTDTQYF
j_call: TRBJ1-5; v_call: TRBV12-3/TRBV12-4; cdr3_aa: CASSFGKNQPQHF
j_call: TRBJ2-1; v_call: TRBV20-1; cdr3_aa: CSAARSPAVYNEQFF
j_call: TRBJ1-4; v_call: TRBV29-1; cdr3_aa: CSVVGSKGKLFF
j_call: TRBJ2-3; v_call: TRBV20-1; cdr3_aa: CSASRAATDTQYF
j_call: TRBJ2-5; v_call: TRBV5-1; cdr3_aa: CASAERGQETQYF
j_call: TRBJ1-1; v_call: TRBV12-3/TRBV12-4; cdr3_aa: CASRDTGAVEAFF
j_call: TRBJ1-2; v_call: TRBV4-1; cdr3_aa: CASSPGQGPNYGYTF
j_call: TRBJ2-5; v_call: TRBV29-1; cdr3_aa: CSLKSGGWETQYF
j_call: TRBJ2-2; v_call: TRBV29-1; cdr3_aa: CSVELATNTGELFF
j_call: TRBJ2-6; v_call: TRBV5-6; cdr3_aa: CASSLGFGTANVLTF
j_call: TRBJ2-2; v_call: TRBV12-3/TRBV12-4; cdr3_aa: CASSLARHREIGELFF
j_call: TRBJ2-5; v_call: TRBV6-5; cdr3_aa: CASRGRNQETQYF
j_call: TRBJ1-5; v_call: TRBV28; cdr3_aa: CASSPPGNSNQPQHF
j_call: TRBJ1-1; v_call: TRBV29-1; cdr3_aa: CSVEGGRTEAFF
j_call: TRBJ2-5; v_call: TRBV20-1; cdr3_aa: CSARRRGTSGGALETQYF
j_call: TRBJ2-1; v_call: TRBV6-5; cdr3_aa: CASNRGRDPPYNEQFF
j_call: TRBJ1-2; v_call: TRBV6-5; cdr3_aa: CASSRFGDYGYTF
j_call: TRBJ2-6; v_call: TRBV7-3; cdr3_aa: CASNLTFAGANVLTF
j_call: TRBJ1-4; v_call: TRBV6-5; cdr3_aa: CASSYSQTREKLFF
j_call: TRBJ2-3; v_call: TRBV7-2; cdr3_aa: CASSLTRGGPADTQYF
j_call: TRBJ1-5; v_call: TRBV20-1; cdr3_aa: CSASPYRENQPQHF
j_call: TRBJ1-2; v_call: TRBV12-3/TRBV12-4; cdr3_aa: CASSWGTGIDYTF
j_call: TRBJ2-3; v_call: TRBV10-3; cdr3_aa: CAISGGEGHTDTQYF
j_call: TRBJ2-2; v_call: TRBV29-1; cdr3_aa: CSVVGAALTGELFF
j_call: TRBJ2-1; v_call: TRBV4-3; cdr3_aa: CASSPTPSGGVDEQFF
j_call: TRBJ2-3; v_call: TRBV9; cdr3_aa: CASSVATAWDTQYF
j_call: TRBJ2-6; v_call: TRBV20-1; cdr3_aa: CSASDGYSGANVLTF
j_call: TRBJ2-3; v_call: TRBV6-1; cdr3_aa: CASSEAQGEKADTQYF
j_call: TRBJ2-3; v_call: TRBV5-1; cdr3_aa: CASSWGAKGLTDTQYF
j_call: TRBJ2-5; v_call: TRBV6-6; cdr3_aa: CASSPRGGRGVQETQYF
j_call: TRBJ1-2; v_call: TRBV3-1; cdr3_aa: CASSQDAGYTF
j_call: TRBJ1-1; v_call: TRBV5-1; cdr3_aa: CASSLPRGETEAFF
j_call: TRBJ1-1; v_call: TRBV3-1; cdr3_aa: CASRGDSNTEAFF
j_call: TRBJ1-1; v_call: TRBV4-1; cdr3_aa: CASRFDRDTEAFF
j_call: TRBJ2-2; v_call: TRBV7-7; cdr3_aa: CASSKAGGRTGELFF
j_call: TRBJ2-2; v_call: TRBV3-1; cdr3_aa: CASSQPGLMNTGELFF
j_call: TRBJ2-3; v_call: TRBV6-2/TRBV6-3; cdr3_aa: CASRYRTSGVRDTQYF
j_call: TRBJ2-5; v_call: TRBV20-1; cdr3_aa: CSASTGMGETQYF
j_call: TRBJ1-2; v_call: TRBV7-9; cdr3_aa: CASRRTGDGNYGYTF
j_call: TRBJ2-5; v_call: TRBV12-3/TRBV12-4; cdr3_aa: CASRRTSRQETQYF
j_call: TRBJ2-1; v_call: TRBV4-1; cdr3_aa: CASSQATGGGEQFF